These 7 T cell receptor beta chains originate from one sample sequenced in a study of cytomegalovirus exposure and HLA in healthy donors. 13 Jbeta primers and 60 Vbeta primers were used for the PCR. The table came from immunoSEQ multiplex PCR; TCRdb's copy has only in-frame clones and leaves some out. The data contain around 120,000 clones, around 77% of them seen just once; the ten biggest clones take up around 3.5%. Material: PBMCs. The receptors derive from a human donor in good health.

The chain employs TRBV6-5 and TRBJ1-6; possibly TRBD1 for D (6 bases). CDR3 size: 16 residues. The germline V and J ends were trimmed by 0 bases and 7 bases, with 13 bases remaining between them. Germline CDR1 MNHEY, CDR2 SVGAGI. The CDR3: CASSYSITGNNSPLHF. The CDR3 DNA reads TGTGCCAGCAGTTACTCAATCACAGGGAACAATTCACCCCTCCACTTT.

V and J are TRBV6-5 and TRBJ2-1; 9 nucleotides align to TRBD2. Germline V gene lookup returns CDR1 MNHEY and CDR2 SVGAGI. The CDR3 length is 15 residues. V shed 4 bases, J shed 9 bases, and the junction held 10 bases outside the gene matches. The CDR3 loop is CASSSWREGYPEQFF. CDR3 coding DNA: TGTGCCAGCAGTTCCTGGCGGGAGGGTTATCCTGAGCAGTTCTTC.

The V call is TRBV27, the J call TRBJ2-3; D call uncertain. CDR3 length: 15 residues. The V gene's germline CDR1 is MNHEY and CDR2 SMNVEV (reference sequence). Trimming pared 5 bases from V and 4 bases from J, leaving 16 bases between. CDR3: CASSEANPVADTQYF. The CDR3 nucleotides read TGTGCCAGCAGTGAGGCTAACCCCGTCGCAGATACGCAGTATTTT.

The chain couples TRBV16 to TRBJ1-2; D might be TRBD1 (5 bases). Trimming removed 3 bases from V and 1 base from J, with 9 bases in between. Looked up from germline, CDR1 is KGHSY and CDR2 is FQNENV. The CDR3 loop spans 14 amino acids. CDR3 protein: CASSHPTVNYGYTF. CDR3 sequence (DNA): TGTGCCAGCAGCCACCCGACAGTTAACTATGGCTACACCTTC.

The chain uses TRBV19 and TRBJ1-2; 7 nucleotides agree with TRBD1. The CDR3 extends over 15 amino acids. Germline loops: CDR1 LNHDA, CDR2 SQIVND (reference sequence). Trimming at V came to 0 bases and at J to 4 bases, leaving 5 bases not matched to a gene. The DNA of the CDR3 is TGTGCCAGTAGTATAGAGAGGGGGCGCATCTATGGCTACACCTTC. Amino acids: CASSIERGRIYGYTF.

This clone turned up a few times. The chain links TRBV4-1 to TRBJ1-1; D unclear. The germline gives CDR1 MGHRA, CDR2 YSYEKL. V lost 0 bases to trimming and J lost 5 bases, with 13 bases between them. This CDR3 comprises 15 residues. The CDR3 nucleotides are TGCGCCAGCAGCCAAGATCAAGCAATTCCAACTGAAGCTTTCTTT. Amino acids: CASSQDQAIPTEAFF.

The rearrangement uses TRBV30 and TRBJ1-5; 9 positions match TRBD1. CDR3 length equals 13 residues. J gave up 6 bases and V 4 bases, and 4 bases lay outside the gene matches. Germline CDR1 reads GTSNPN; CDR2 reads SVGIG (reference sequence). CDR3 nucleotides: TGTGCCTGGACGACAGGGGGAGGTCAGCCCCAGCATTTT. It yields the protein CAWTTGGGQPQHF. Full variable domain (outside the CDR3, taken from reference TRBV30 and TRBJ1-5): SQTIHQWPATLVQPVGSPLSLECTVEGTSNPNLYWYRQAAGRGLQLLFYSVGIGQISSEVPQNLSASRPQDRQFILSSKKLLLSDSGFYLCAWTTGGGQPQHFGDGTRLSIL.